These 19 T cell receptor beta chains were all obtained from the same sample, sequenced in a study of post-analysis software for immune sequencing data. Unique molecular identifiers were present in the TCR beta cDNA libraries. TCRdb re-derived calls from the PCR reads in MiXCR, one entry per CDR3 protein. The data hold some 690,000 distinct CDR3 sequences, with roughly 27% observed a single time. Their specific antigens are unknown. General study points: TRBV segments more frequent in patients than in controls numbered about 5 and included TRBV5-6, TRBV5-1 and TRBV20-1.

Sequencing input: blood. The receptors stem from a girl aged 10 to 17 with multiple sclerosis.

This clonotype was observed a few times. The V call is TRBV5-1, the J call TRBJ1-1, with D possibly matching TRBD1 (5 bases). The CDR3 is made up of 13 amino acids. Trimming left V 5 bases short and J 5 bases short, with 13 bases between. Germline V gene data show CDR1 as SGHRS and CDR2 as YFSETQ. Here the CDR3 reads CASSLTVSTEAFF. CDR3 in DNA: TGCGCCAGCAGTCTGACAGTCTCGACTGAAGCTTTCTTT.

The gene calls are TRBV20-1 and TRBJ1-5, with unresolved D. Germline-derived CDR1 and CDR2 are DFQATT and SNEGSKA (reference sequence). The CDR3 extends over 14 amino acids. The V end was cut by 3 bases, the J end by 0 bases, with 9 bases between. CDR3 in amino acids: CSAREPYSNQPQHF. The CDR3 nucleotides read TGCAGTGCTAGGGAGCCATATAGCAATCAGCCCCAGCATTTT.

About this clonotype itself: Germline is not matched at one junction end, which may reflect a read error. J is TRBJ2-3 and V is TRBV5-1; D is perhaps TRBD1 (5 bases). The CDR3 runs to 15 residues. In germline, CDR1 is SGHRS, CDR2 YFSETQ. The CDR3: CASSLVRQGTDMQYF. The CDR3 region has the DNA TGCGCCAGCAGCTTGGTGCGCCAGGGCACAGATATGCAGTATTTT.

This chain links TRBV12-3 or TRBV12-4 with TRBJ1-1; no definite D call. Trimming left V 7 bases short and J 6 bases short, with 12 bases between. The CDR3 consists of 12 residues. The CDR3 nucleotides read TGTGCCAGCACCCGGGAGACGGCTGAAGCTTTCTTT. This gives the protein CASTRETAEAFF.

The chain is built from TRBV2 and TRBJ2-1; D is ambiguous. Germline V CDR1 and CDR2: SNHLY, FYNNEI. V shed 4 bases and J shed 7 bases, with 14 bases lying between them. This CDR3 spans 14 amino acids. This CDR3 is CASSVRRARNEQFF. The CDR3 DNA reads TGTGCCAGCAGTGTAAGAAGGGCCCGGAATGAGCAGTTCTTC.

This chain connects TRBV7-9 to TRBJ1-4; D perhaps matches TRBD1 (5 bases). CDR1 is SEHNR and CDR2 is FQNEAQ in the germline V gene (reference sequence). This CDR3 is built from 14 residues. Trimming removed 4 bases at V and 8 bases at J, with 14 bases between. For the CDR3, the DNA is TGTGCCAGCAGCTCCGCGGGGGTAGAGGAAAAACTGTTTTTT. The encoded protein is CASSSAGVEEKLFF.

This chain uses TRBV7-9 with TRBJ2-5; D remains ambiguous. The CDR3 runs to 16 residues. Germline CDR1 and CDR2: SEHNR and FQNEAQ (reference sequence). V was trimmed by 3 bases and J by 4 bases, leaving 18 bases between them. In DNA, the CDR3 is TGTGCCAGCAGCTTCCCGGAAGGGCAGAAGAGAGAGACCCAGTACTTC. Amino acid sequence: CASSFPEGQKRETQYF.

This clonotype was counted only a few times. The V gene is TRBV7-9, the J gene TRBJ2-6; TRBD1 matches 7 bases. CDR1 is SEHNR and CDR2 is FQNEAQ in the germline V gene (reference sequence). This CDR3 region has 16 residues. The V gene end was trimmed by 4 bases and the J gene end by 2 bases; junction bases not matched to a gene: 5. In DNA form, the CDR3 reads TGTGCCAGCAGCTCCGACAGGGTCCCTGGGGCCAACGTCCTGACTTTC. Its protein is CASSSDRVPGANVLTF.

The chain has TRBV5-1 and TRBJ2-1; 7 bases are shared with TRBD2. Trimming took 2 bases from V and 2 from J; bases not matched to a gene: 4. The CDR3 sequence is 15 residues long. Germline CDR1 SGHRS, CDR2 YFSETQ. This chain's CDR3 is CASSFPSGAYNEQFF. The CDR3 DNA is TGCGCCAGCAGCTTCCCTAGCGGAGCCTACAATGAGCAGTTCTTC.

The chain recombines TRBV4-1 with TRBJ1-4; D perhaps matches TRBD1 (5 bases). Trimming left V 0 bases short and J 12 bases short, with 17 bases between. The V gene's germline CDR1 is MGHRA and CDR2 YSYEKL. This CDR3 is 15 amino acids long. The DNA for the CDR3 is TGCGCCAGCAGCCAAGATCAGGGCCCTGGGTTGGAACTGTTTTTT. It codes for CASSQDQGPGLELFF.

This clonotype was counted at least ten times. V gene TRBV6-5 combines with J gene TRBJ2-7, with D perhaps TRBD2 (5 bases). V lost 7 bases, J lost 1 base, and 11 bases lay in between. CDR3 size: 13 residues. Germline V lookup: CDR1 MNHEY, CDR2 SVGAGI. The CDR3 reads CASIAAASYEQYF. In nucleotides, the CDR3 is TGTGCCAGCATCGCAGCGGCATCCTACGAGCAGTACTTC.

In its sample, this clonotype was seen once. The chain couples TRBV28 to TRBJ2-7; maybe TRBD1 (6 bases). The CDR3 runs to 14 residues. V dropped 5 bases and J dropped 6 bases, with 17 bases sitting between them. Germline lookup yields CDR1 MDHEN and CDR2 SYDVKM. The CDR3 DNA reads TGTGCCAGCAGTACACAGGGAATTGGCTTCGAGCAGTACTTC. Translation: CASSTQGIGFEQYF. The full variable domain, its missing parts supplied by reference TRBV28 and TRBJ2-7, is DVKVTQSSRYLVKRTGEKVFLECVQDMDHENMFWYRQDPGLGLRLIYFSYDVKMKEKGDIPEGYSVSREKKERFSLILESASTNQTSMYLCASSTQGIGFEQYFGPGTRLTVT.

The sample holds a few counts of this clonotype. This sequence joins TRBV7-9 and TRBJ2-1, with D perhaps matching TRBD2 (5 bases). Germline CDR1 reads SEHNR; CDR2 reads FQNEAQ (reference sequence). V dropped 5 bases and J dropped 2 bases, with 16 bases sitting between them. CDR3 length equals 16 residues. CDR3 coding DNA: TGTGCCAGCAGCCCATATGGACTTATTACCTACAATGAGCAGTTCTTC. It translates to CASSPYGLITYNEQFF.

This clonotype was observed a handful of times. V usage is TRBV12-3 or TRBV12-4 and J usage is TRBJ2-6; D gene ambiguous. This CDR3 is built from 13 residues. The V end was cut by 10 bases, the J end by 0 bases, with 7 bases between. The CDR3, as DNA: TGTGCCACCCGGATCTCTGGGGCCAACGTCCTGACTTTC. Its translation is CATRISGANVLTF.

This clonotype has just a few counts. The genes are TRBV5-1 and TRBJ2-5, with D possibly matching TRBD1 (7 bases). The CDR3 consists of 14 residues. The V gene lost 6 bases and the J gene lost 5 bases, with 17 bases spanning the gap. CDR1 is SGHRS and CDR2 is YFSETQ in the germline V gene. CDR3 residues: CASTRTGLRETQYF. CDR3 bases: TGCGCCAGCACTAGGACAGGACTACGGGAGACCCAGTACTTC. The variable domain in full, completed from reference TRBV5-1 and TRBJ2-5, reads KAGVTQTPRYLIKTRGQQVTLSCSPISGHRSVSWYQQTPGQGLQFLFEYFSETQRNKGNFPGRFSGRQFSNSRSEMNVSTLELGDSALYLCASTRTGLRETQYFGPGTRLLVL.

Only a few counts were recorded for this clonotype. The chain employs TRBV12-5 and TRBJ1-2, with D maybe TRBD1 (6 bases). Germline assignment: CDR1 LGHNT and CDR2 FRNRAP. Trimming removed 2 bases at V and 6 bases at J, with 10 bases between. This CDR3 has 13 amino acids. The CDR3 region is CASGLRGKDGYTF. The CDR3 DNA sequence: TGTGCTAGTGGTTTGAGGGGGAAGGATGGCTACACCTTC.

The chain combines TRBV12-3 or TRBV12-4 with TRBJ2-6; D is unresolved. V lost 7 bases to trimming and J lost 0 bases, with 10 bases between them. The length of the CDR3 is 15 residues. The CDR3 DNA reads TGTGCCAGCATGGATTCCCGCTCTGGGGCCAACGTCCTGACTTTC. This sequence encodes CASMDSRSGANVLTF.

The rearrangement uses TRBV4-2 and TRBJ1-1; no clear D gene. CDR3 size: 18 residues. Trimming pared 0 bases from V and 2 bases from J, leaving 19 bases between. CDR1 and CDR2 from the germline V gene are LGHNA and YNFKEQ. CDR3 sequence: CASSQDGVSRARNTEAFF. The CDR3 region has the DNA TGTGCCAGCAGCCAAGATGGCGTCAGTAGGGCGCGTAACACTGAAGCTTTCTTT.

The V gene is TRBV20-1, the J gene TRBJ2-4, with TRBD1 as a possible D gene (6 bases). The CDR3 length is 13 residues. The V end lost 2 bases, the J end lost 7 bases, and 12 bases lay between the germline ends. In germline, CDR1 is DFQATT, CDR2 SNEGSKA (reference sequence). The CDR3 coding sequence is TGCAGTGCTAGAACAACAGGGTTGAACATTCAGTACTTC. Encoded protein: CSARTTGLNIQYF.